This entry describes one TCR beta chain. Here immunoSEQ multiplex PCR was the method, and the copy in TCRdb shows in-frame clones only, minus some. Of about 150,000 clones listed, about 94% are singletons. This entry comes from a study of control samples from healthy donors and cancer patients. The CDR3 consists of 12 residues. V shed 6 bases and J shed 5 bases, with 13 bases lying between them. CDR1 SQVTM and CDR2 ANQGSEA come from the germline V gene. This receptor was taken from a man between 45 and 60 years old in good health. Material for sequencing was blood. V and J are TRBV29-1 and TRBJ1-1; D not resolved. CDR3 loop: CSVKVSGTEAFF. DNA for the CDR3: TGCAGCGTGAAAGTGTCGGGAACTGAAGCTTTCTTT.